This is a list of T cell receptor beta chains from one sample in a study of technical replicates of blood from a few donors. Clones were sequenced by immunoSEQ multiplex PCR, and TCRdb holds only the in-frame ones, with some missing. This sample has roughly 80,000 clones, with just under 95% found just once. The specimen was T cells isolated from PBMCs. Receptors were obtained from a human donor in good health. Both conserved end residues are part of each CDR3. A D gene is named only where the DNA matches it firmly. Expanded clones get a size class; other rows say once, few or many, or leave the size out.

TGCAGCGTTGGTGGACAGGGGTTCACCGGGGAGCTGTTTTTT,CSVGGQGFTGELFF,NA,TRBV29-1,TRBD1,TRBJ2-2
TGTGCCAGCAGTTTTGGGGGGGCCGACTACGAGCAGTACTTC,CASSFGGADYEQYF,once,TRBV6-6,NA,TRBJ2-7
TGTGCCAGCAGCCCCACGGGGACAGGGAAAGCTTTCTTT,CASSPTGTGKAFF,NA,TRBV7-3,TRBD1,TRBJ1-1
TGTGCCAGCAGCTCTTTACAGGGGGCTAACTATGGCTACACCTTC,CASSSLQGANYGYTF,NA,TRBV5-4,TRBD1,TRBJ1-2
TGTGCCAGCAGTGTATCTCAGGGGGGTAGGAATGAGCAGTTCTTC,CASSVSQGGRNEQFF,NA,TRBV27,NA,TRBJ2-1
TGTGCCAGTTTCCAGGGGGCCGGCACTGAAGCTTTCTTT,CASFQGAGTEAFF,NA,TRBV6-6,TRBD1,TRBJ1-1
TGTGCCATCAGTGAGAGGGCAGGGGTCTACAATGAGCAGTTCTTC,CAISERAGVYNEQFF,NA,TRBV10-3,NA,TRBJ2-1
TGTGCCAGTAGCTATGGACAGGGGGCAAATCAGCCCCAGCATTTT,CASSYGQGANQPQHF,NA,TRBV19,TRBD1,TRBJ1-5
TGCAGCGTTGCGACGATTCAGAGAATAGGACTTCGGGCTTTCTTT,CSVATIQRIGLRAFF,NA,TRBV29-1,NA,TRBJ1-1
TGCAGCGTGCCGGGACAACAAGGAACTGAAGCTTTCTTT,CSVPGQQGTEAFF,NA,TRBV29-1,NA,TRBJ1-1
TGTGCCAGCAGCCAGCTAGCGGGAGGACGCACAGATACGCAGTATTTT,CASSQLAGGRTDTQYF,NA,TRBV4-2,TRBD2,TRBJ2-3
TGTGCCAGCAGTGAGAATGCGCGGGAGTTGTACAATGAGCAGTTCTTC,CASSENARELYNEQFF,once,TRBV2,TRBD2,TRBJ2-1
TGTGCCAGCAGCCAAGACTACAGGGGTGTAGGTGAGCAGTTCTTC,CASSQDYRGVGEQFF,NA,TRBV4-2,TRBD1,TRBJ2-1
TGTGCCAGCAGTTTATTTCCTGCGGGGGTGAACGCCGGGGAGCTGTTTTTT,CASSLFPAGVNAGELFF,NA,TRBV27,TRBD2,TRBJ2-2
TGCGCCAGCAGCTTGGGGGGACAGGGGTACGAGCAGTACTTC,CASSLGGQGYEQYF,NA,TRBV5-1,TRBD1,TRBJ2-7
TGTGCCAGCAGCCACCCGTTACTAGCGGGCGCCAATGAGCAGTTCTTC,CASSHPLLAGANEQFF,NA,TRBV7-9,TRBD2,TRBJ2-1
TGTGCCAGTAGCCAGCTAGCGACAGATACGCAGTATTTT,CASSQLATDTQYF,NA,TRBV19,NA,TRBJ2-3
TGCGCCAGCAGCTCGAAAGGCCAGCGGGAGCTGGTGAACGATGAGCAGTTCTTC,CASSSKGQRELVNDEQFF,NA,TRBV5-1,TRBD2,TRBJ2-1
TGTGCCAGCAGTTCAAGGGACAGGAGCTCTGGGGCCAACGTCCTGACTTTC,CASSSRDRSSGANVLTF,NA,TRBV28,TRBD1,TRBJ2-6
TGTGCCAGCAGCCCGAGGACAGGGGGCAATCAGCCCCAGCATTTT,CASSPRTGGNQPQHF,NA,TRBV7-9,TRBD1,TRBJ1-5
TGTGCCAGCAGCCAAGATCGGAGCGAGCAGTTCTTC,CASSQDRSEQFF,once,TRBV4-2,NA,TRBJ2-1
TGTGCCAGCAGTTTCCTTGGACTAGCGGGAGTGGAGACCCAGTACTTC,CASSFLGLAGVETQYF,NA,TRBV27,TRBD2,TRBJ2-5
TGTGCCAGCAGTTTCTATGCGGGAATTGGCAATCAGCCCCAGCATTTT,CASSFYAGIGNQPQHF,NA,TRBV28,NA,TRBJ1-5